This is a list of T cell receptor beta chains from one sample in a study of T cells after posttransplantation cyclophosphamide. Clones were sequenced by immunoSEQ multiplex PCR, and TCRdb holds only the in-frame ones, with some missing. This sample carries approximately 35,000 clones, none of them present only once. Sequencing input: PBMCs. These receptors were obtained from a woman in her twenties or thirties in good health and a related stem cell transplant donor. Both conserved end residues are part of each CDR3. Each record gives: clone size, V gene, J gene, D gene, CDR3 protein. A D gene is named only where the DNA matches it firmly. Size values are once, few and many counts, or a class for expanded clones, and some rows have none.

>few|TRBV30|TRBJ2-5|TRBD2
CAWSPSGGYAGLGETQYF
>many|TRBV5-4|TRBJ2-5|.
CGAKGGVAETQYF
>many|TRBV9|TRBJ1-3|.
CASSVEGRSGNTIYF
>few|TRBV24-1|TRBJ1-6|.
CATEWGRGRLRNSPLHF
>few|TRBV5-6|TRBJ2-3|TRBD2
CASSHTSGGRDTQYF
>few|TRBV30|TRBJ1-6|.
CAWSLNGGVNSPLHF
>many|TRBV7-9|TRBJ1-5|.
CASSLQGSYQPQHF
>.|TRBV11-3|TRBJ2-7|TRBD2
CASSSGGGPAYEQYF
>few|TRBV9|TRBJ2-2|.
CASSVGGDNTGELFF
>many|TRBV9|TRBJ2-1|TRBD2
CASSGVGGGYNEQFF
>many|TRBV7-6|TRBJ1-4|TRBD1
CASSSMTGGGKLFF
>few|TRBV4-1|TRBJ2-5|TRBD2
CTSSQDYTSGGPETQYF
>.|TRBV7-8|TRBJ1-1|.
CASSLLGPNTEAFF
>many|TRBV12-3/TRBV12-4|TRBJ2-2|.
CASSFRGASPTGELFF
>many|TRBV7-2|TRBJ2-2|TRBD1
CASSPRTGSNTGELFF
>many|TRBV10-3|TRBJ1-1|TRBD1
CASKNRDSSRGFF
>.|TRBV6-1|TRBJ2-3|TRBD2
CASSEYGGLGTDTQYF
>many|TRBV4-1|TRBJ1-3|.
CASSQSGHEDTIYF
>many|TRBV7-8|TRBJ1-4|.
CASSTGFEKLFF
>many|TRBV6-6|TRBJ2-7|TRBD2
CASRPSGGNNYEQYF
>many|TRBV6-2/TRBV6-3|TRBJ2-2|TRBD2
CASRPSAGVGGELFF
>few|TRBV5-4|TRBJ1-2|.
CASSLEQGIGYTF